This T cell receptor beta chain was profiled in a study of spatial heterogeneity in lung cancer. Time point given: sample taken at primary tumor resection. Whole RNA from tumor, nontumor lung or frozen PBMC was sequenced unsorted. This clonotype was detected ten times or more. This beta chain is off target for a library built for alpha chains, so its abundance means little. TCRdb re-analysed the 5' RACE reads in MiXCR, keeping a single row per CDR3 protein. The sample yields 7,500 to 8,000 distinct CDR3 sequences, roughly 8.6% seen once. The germline V gene has CDR1 SGHRS and CDR2 YFSETQ. The V end was cut by 6 bases, the J end by 4 bases, with 12 bases between. The CDR3 length is 13 residues.

The sequence derives from a male donor with early-stage non-small cell lung cancer. The material sequenced was PBMCs, taken at surgery. The gene calls are TRBV5-1 and TRBJ2-3, with D perhaps TRBD2 (5 bases). CDR3 DNA: TGCGCCAGCATGATAGAGGGAGCAGATACGCAGTATTTT. Its translation: CASMIEGADTQYF.